The sequence of this TCR beta chain was determined in a study of blood T cells in healthy people across ages. Looking at the study overall: About one barcoded beta molecule per two T cells came from capture by template switching. Study-level findings and limits: Diversity figures derived from one million T cells were judged to underestimate the true value.

Combining a sample-barcoded 5' primer with a J-beta primer mix, a second PCR ran for 7 to 11 cycles. Each CDR3 protein is one row after TCRdb ran MiXCR on the 5' RACE reads. The profile shows 550,000 to 650,000 distinct CDR3 sequences, about a quarter of them singletons. This clonotype was observed a handful of times. What it recognizes is unknown. Trimming shortened V by 0 bases and J by 4 bases, and 15 bases separated the two germline ends. This CDR3 has 16 amino acids. Germline loops: CDR1 LGHNA, CDR2 YSLEER. This same sample was also part of a study on T cells of mothers and their children. That paper adds: Sequencing returned over 10 million TCR beta CDR3 reads per mother and roughly 3 million per child.

The chain employs TRBV4-3 and TRBJ1-2, with a weak D call TRBD1 (6 bases). Sequences were obtained from blood. The origin of this receptor is a boy aged 2-9 years in good health. This chain's CDR3 is CASSQDHTGNVYGYTF. CDR3 DNA sequence: TGCGCCAGCAGCCAAGACCACACAGGGAATGTCTATGGCTACACCTTC.